This entry lists 3 T cell receptor beta chains sequenced from one sample in a study of blood T cell repertoires in COVID-19. Only in-frame clones appear in the TCRdb table, and some are missing; sequencing was by immunoSEQ multiplex PCR. The repertoire has some 180,000 clones, around 86% of them found once; the top ten carry about 2.5%. Sequencing was performed on peripheral blood. These receptors all come from a woman over 75 with COVID-19, enrolled during active disease.

The chain links TRBV7-9 to TRBJ2-5, with D possibly TRBD2 on 5 matching bases. The CDR3 extends over 15 amino acids. V was clipped by 1 base and J by 5 bases, with 14 bases between them. Germline-derived CDR1 and CDR2 are SEHNR and FQNEAQ (reference sequence). CDR3 residues: CASSLDIGSSETQYF. CDR3 in DNA: TGTGCCAGCAGCTTAGATATTGGGAGTTCGGAGACCCAGTACTTC.

This rearrangement joins TRBV24-1 to TRBJ1-5; D gene ambiguous. The V end lost 6 bases, the J end lost 7 bases, and 15 bases lay between the germline ends. Per germline, CDR1 KGHDR and CDR2 SFDVKD. The length of the CDR3 is 14 residues. DNA for the CDR3: TGTGCCACCAGTCCCGACGGCGGTGGGCAGCCCCAGCATTTT. Encoded protein: CATSPDGGGQPQHF.

The chain couples TRBV27 to TRBJ1-5; 9 bases line up with TRBD1. Germline lookup yields CDR1 MNHEY and CDR2 SMNVEV (reference sequence). The CDR3 is 16 amino acids. V dropped 4 bases and J dropped 6; count of bases not matched to a gene: 10. The CDR3 spells CASSSTGQGKGQPQHF. In DNA form, the CDR3 reads TGTGCCAGCAGTTCCACGGGACAGGGTAAGGGTCAGCCCCAGCATTTT.